This T cell receptor beta chain was retrieved from a study of tumor-infiltrating lymphocytes in localized non-small cell lung cancer. Study context: Several tumor histologies, both smoking statuses, and some post-neoadjuvant chemotherapy samples were included. Resected tumor was paired with non-adjacent uninvolved lung from the same patient.

TCRdb's copy holds only in-frame clones and misses some; the assay was immunoSEQ multiplex PCR. The sample lists 9,000 to 15,000 clones, about 72% occurring once. Trimming took 2 bases from V and 0 from J, leaving 13 bases between them. In germline, CDR1 is MGHDK, CDR2 SYGVNS. This CDR3 has 16 amino acids. Sequenced: uninvolved lung tissue not adjacent to the tumor. The receptor comes from a human donor with non-small cell lung cancer. This sequence joins TRBV25-1 and TRBJ1-2, with no clear D. The CDR3 protein is CASSESGVLANYGYTF. CDR3 coding DNA: TGTGCCAGCAGTGAAAGTGGGGTACTAGCTAACTATGGCTACACCTTC.